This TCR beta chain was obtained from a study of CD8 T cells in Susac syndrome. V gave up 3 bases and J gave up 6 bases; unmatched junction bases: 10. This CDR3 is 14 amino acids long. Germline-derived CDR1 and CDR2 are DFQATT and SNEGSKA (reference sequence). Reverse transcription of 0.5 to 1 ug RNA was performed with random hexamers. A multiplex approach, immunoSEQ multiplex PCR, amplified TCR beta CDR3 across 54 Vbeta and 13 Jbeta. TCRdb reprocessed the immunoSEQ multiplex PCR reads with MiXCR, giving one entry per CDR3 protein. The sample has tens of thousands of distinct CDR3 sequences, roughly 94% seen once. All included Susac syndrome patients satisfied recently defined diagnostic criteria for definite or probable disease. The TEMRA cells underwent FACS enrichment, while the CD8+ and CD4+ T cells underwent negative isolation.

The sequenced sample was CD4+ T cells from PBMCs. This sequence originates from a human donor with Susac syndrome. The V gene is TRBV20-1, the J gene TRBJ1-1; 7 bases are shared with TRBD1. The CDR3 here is CSASRQGEGSEAFF. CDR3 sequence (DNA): TGCAGTGCTAGCAGACAGGGTGAGGGTTCTGAAGCTTTCTTT.